This TCR beta chain was identified during a study of cytomegalovirus exposure and HLA in healthy donors. Profiled with immunoSEQ multiplex PCR; TCRdb holds only in-frame clones, not every one. The sample holds approximately 270,000 clones, nearly 90% seen once. Study-wide results and caveats: Reports indicated that the classifier achieved high specificity and sensitivity in diagnosing cytomegalovirus status. The investigators catalogued under 200 TCR beta chains as cytomegalovirus-associated.

On this clone: Its antigen remains unknown.

This CDR3 comprises 14 residues. V was shortened by 6 bases and J by 2 bases, with 13 bases between the two germline ends. CDR1 LNHDA and CDR2 SQIVND come from the germline V gene (reference sequence). The receptor was isolated from a woman aged 18 to 35 in good health and CMV-seronegative. V is TRBV19 and J is TRBJ1-1; possibly TRBD1 for D (6 bases). Sequenced: PBMCs. The CDR3 sequence is CASRDHGGNTEAFF. The CDR3, as DNA: TGTGCCAGTAGGGACCATGGGGGCAACACTGAAGCTTTCTTT.